The 5 T cell receptor beta chains reported below all come from one sample, sequenced in a study of T cell responses to AZD1222 COVID-19 vaccine. Assay: immunoSEQ multiplex PCR; the TCRdb copy retains only in-frame clones and omits some. The sample gives about 140,000 clones, around 92% of which show up once; 2.5% to 3.5% is in the top ten. The sample was peripheral blood, taken on day 0 of AZD1222 vaccination. These receptors all come from an adult in good health.

The chain is built from TRBV6-5 and TRBJ1-2; 8 bases map to TRBD1. Losses at the gene ends were 0 bases for V and 4 bases for J; bases not matched to a gene: 7. This CDR3 is 16 amino acids long. Germline CDR1 and CDR2: MNHEY and SVGAGI. CDR3 sequence: CASSYSGAGGGYGYTF. DNA for the CDR3: TGTGCCAGCAGTTACTCTGGGGCAGGGGGCGGCTATGGCTACACCTTC.

The V and J genes are TRBV5-4 and TRBJ2-1, with D possibly matching TRBD1 (6 bases). The V and J ends lost 4 bases and 5 bases respectively, with 22 bases between them. CDR3 size: 17 residues. CDR1 is SGHNT, CDR2 YYREEE, per germline (reference sequence). CDR3 region: CASSVVRGGPLNNEQFF. CDR3 coding DNA: TGTGCCAGCAGCGTTGTCAGGGGTGGTCCTCTCAACAATGAGCAGTTCTTC.

The chain combines TRBV18 with TRBJ1-4, with 7 bases matching TRBD1. Germline lookup yields CDR1 KGHSH and CDR2 LQKENI. Trimming cost V 3 bases and J 6 bases; bases outside gene matches: 4. The CDR3 covers 14 residues. CDR3 amino acids: CASSPQGVDEKLFF. CDR3 nucleotides: TGTGCCAGCTCACCCCAGGGGGTTGATGAAAAACTGTTTTTT.

The chain couples TRBV7-8 to TRBJ1-2, with 9 bases fitting TRBD1. The CDR3 has 16 amino acids. Trimming removed 5 bases from V and 3 bases from J; junction bases left unmatched: 10. Germline loops: CDR1 SGHVS, CDR2 FQNEAQ. CDR3 nucleotides: TGTGCCAGCAGCACCCCACAGGGGGCGCGGGACTATGGCTACACCTTC. This gives the protein CASSTPQGARDYGYTF. The complete variable domain, with remaining parts taken from reference TRBV7-8 and TRBJ1-2, reads GAGVSQSPRYKVAKRGQDVALRCDPISGHVSLFWYQQALGQGPEFLTYFQNEAQLDKSGLPSDRFFAERPEGSVSTLKIQRTQQEDSAVYLCASSTPQGARDYGYTFGSGTRLTVV.

J is TRBJ1-3 and V is TRBV2; D is undetermined. This CDR3 region has 13 residues. Trimming took off 9 bases at V and 0 bases at J, with 9 bases between the two ends. Germline V gene sequence: CDR1 SNHLY, CDR2 FYNNEI. The CDR3 DNA is TGTGCCAGAGGAGCGGACTCTGGAAACACCATATATTTT. Translated: CARGADSGNTIYF.